Reported below is one T cell receptor beta chain. This clonotype was observed a handful of times. Its antigen is still unknown. No quality values exist for individual bases; no much larger clone is one base distant. This sample is part of a study of response to subunit inactivated influenza vaccine (dated by TCRdb to 2017 to 2018). With respect to the entire study: To follow how T cells responded to a trivalent subunit inactivated influenza vaccine, the researchers relied on deep quantitative profiling of the T cell receptor repertoire. Broader findings and caveats from the paper: According to the authors, only a limited number of new T cells may be recruited by each seasonal influenza vaccination.

The method was RT-PCR. Instrument used: Illumina HiSeq 2500. The public reads were reprocessed in TCRdb via fastp at Q25 and MiXCR, keeping in-frame beta chains. Duplicate CDR3 protein sequences are folded into a single record with the most common DNA and genes. The sample yields over 150,000 distinct CDR3 sequences; over 13% were counted once. Approximately 25% of the sample belongs to the ten largest clones. The germline V gene (reference sequence) specifies DFQATT as CDR1 and SNEGSKA as CDR2. Reading from cysteine to phenylalanine, the CDR3 counts 17 amino acids. CDR3 DNA is the only sequence kept; it has 51 bases, read in frame from the first base. V and J are truncated by 0 bases and 4 bases respectively, leaving an intervening sequence of 19 bases.

The V and J genes are TRBV20-1 and TRBJ2-1; TRBD2 could be the D gene, as 6 bases match. This TCR was recovered from a man aged 50 or older who received an inactivated influenza vaccine. Donor details come from another sample of the same person, matched by shared clones. The sample was CD8+ T cells sorted from PBMCs, taken about 5 days after vaccination. Here is the DNA: TGCAGTGCTAGAGATCTGTCTAGCGATACCCCTTACAATGAGCAGTTCTTC. Translated, this is CSARDLSSDTPYNEQFF.